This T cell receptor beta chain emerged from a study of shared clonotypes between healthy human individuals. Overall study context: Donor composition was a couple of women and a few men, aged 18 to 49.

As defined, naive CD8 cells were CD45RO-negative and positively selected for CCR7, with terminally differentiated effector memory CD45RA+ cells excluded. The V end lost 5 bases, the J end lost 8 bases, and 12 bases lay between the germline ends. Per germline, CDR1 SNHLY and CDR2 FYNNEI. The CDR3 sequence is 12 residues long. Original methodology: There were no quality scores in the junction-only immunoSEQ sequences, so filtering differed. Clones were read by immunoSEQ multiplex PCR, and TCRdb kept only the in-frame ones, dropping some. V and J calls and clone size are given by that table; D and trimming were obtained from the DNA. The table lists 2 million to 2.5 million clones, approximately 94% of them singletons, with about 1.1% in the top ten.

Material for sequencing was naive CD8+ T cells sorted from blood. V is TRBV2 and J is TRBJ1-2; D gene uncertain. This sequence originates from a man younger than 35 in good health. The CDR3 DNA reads TGTGCCAGCAGTTATGCTGGCGGCGGCTACACCTTC. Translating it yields CASSYAGGGYTF.